These 5 T cell receptor beta chains originate from one sample sequenced in a study of blood T cells in healthy people across ages. Combining a sample-barcoded 5' primer with a J-beta primer mix, a second PCR ran for 7 to 11 cycles. TCRdb re-derived calls from the 5' RACE reads in MiXCR, one entry per CDR3 protein. The data hold some 1.5 million distinct CDR3 sequences, with roughly 28% observed a single time. The sequencing sample was made of blood. The source is a woman in her thirties in good health.

This clonotype was counted between two and nine times. The J gene is TRBJ2-1, the V gene TRBV4-3, with D perhaps TRBD2 (7 bases). Trimming took off 1 base at V and 6 bases at J, with 16 bases between the two ends. The germline V gene encodes CDR1 LGHNA and CDR2 YSLEER. The CDR3 length is 16 residues. CDR3 protein: CASSQGTGGPRNEQFF. CDR3 in DNA: TGCGCCAGCAGCCAAGGCACGGGGGGCCCCCGCAATGAGCAGTTCTTC.

This clonotype showed up just a few times. A junction boundary mismatches the germline segment, possibly from a read error. The V call is TRBV24-1, the J call TRBJ2-1; D gene unclear. Germline V gives CDR1 KGHDR, CDR2 SFDVKD. This CDR3 region has 14 residues. CDR3 in amino acids: CATGAVNGYNEQFF. CDR3 bases: TGTGCCACCGGTGCAGTTAATGGCTACAATGAACAGTTCTTC.

This clonotype was counted many times. CDR3 bases: TGCAGTGCTATAGCACCCGCCGAGTGGAATGAGCAGTTCTTC. It specifies CSAIAPAEWNEQFF. V is TRBV20-1 and J is TRBJ2-1; D not certain. Trimming removed 4 bases from V and 7 bases from J, with 17 bases in between. CDR1 DFQATT and CDR2 SNEGSKA come from the germline V gene (reference sequence). The CDR3 runs 14 residues.

The chain has TRBV11-2 and TRBJ2-7; D is perhaps TRBD1 (6 bases). V was clipped by 2 bases and J by 6 bases, with 11 bases between them. Germline loops: CDR1 SGHAT, CDR2 FQNNGV. The CDR3 consists of 13 residues. CDR3 sequence reads: CASSLSTGTEQYF. The CDR3 DNA is TGTGCCAGCAGCTTATCCACAGGGACCGAGCAGTACTTC.

This clonotype has only a few counts. The chain joins TRBV6-6 to TRBJ2-5, with D tentatively TRBD1 (8 bases). Trimming shortened V by 7 bases and J by 3 bases, and 12 bases separated the two germline ends. The V gene's germline CDR1 is MNHNY and CDR2 SVGAGI (reference sequence). The CDR3 consists of 13 residues. The CDR3 region is CASNTGGEETQYF. The CDR3 DNA reads as TGTGCCAGCAATACAGGGGGGGAAGAGACCCAGTACTTC.